Below are 16 T cell receptor beta chains sequenced from a single sample in a study of T cell responses to AZD1222 COVID-19 vaccine. Sequenced by immunoSEQ multiplex PCR; TCRdb stores in-frame clones only, minus some. The repertoire holds 100,000 to 150,000 clones, with roughly 88% as singletons. The sequencing used peripheral blood, collected on day 0 of AZD1222 vaccination. The source of these receptors is an adult in good health.

The rearrangement joins TRBV30 to TRBJ1-4, with a weak D call TRBD1 (5 bases). Trimming left V 4 bases short and J 8 bases short, with 17 bases between. The germline V gene encodes CDR1 GTSNPN and CDR2 SVGIG (reference sequence). This CDR3 comprises 14 residues. CDR3 in amino acids: CAWTPDRIWEKLFF. The CDR3, as DNA: TGTGCCTGGACCCCCGACAGAATATGGGAAAAACTGTTTTTT.

The genes are TRBV4-2 and TRBJ2-1, with a possible D match to TRBD2 (5 bases). Germline assignment: CDR1 LGHNA and CDR2 YNFKEQ. Trimming took 0 bases from V and 8 from J, leaving 14 bases between them. This CDR3 region has 15 residues. The CDR3 DNA sequence: TGTGCCAGCAGCCAAGATCGAGGGAGTGTAGATGAGCAGTTCTTC. This encodes CASSQDRGSVDEQFF.

This rearrangement joins TRBV5-4 to TRBJ1-1, with unresolved D. CDR3 length equals 12 residues. V was clipped by 10 bases and J by 3 bases, with 13 bases between them. CDR1 and CDR2 (germline): SGHNT, YYREEE (reference sequence). This CDR3 reads CAGRNFDTEAFF. In DNA form, the CDR3 reads TGTGCCGGCCGCAACTTCGACACTGAAGCTTTCTTT.

The gene calls are TRBV4-2 and TRBJ2-7, with D maybe TRBD2 (5 bases). The CDR3 runs 13 residues. Trimming left V 4 bases short and J 2 bases short, with 9 bases between. Germline lookup yields CDR1 LGHNA and CDR2 YNFKEQ. CDR3 coding DNA: TGTGCCAGCAGCCCCCGGGGAGCCTACGAGCAGTACTTC. This sequence encodes CASSPRGAYEQYF.

The gene calls are TRBV5-8 and TRBJ2-7; D unresolved. The CDR3 is 16 amino acids. Germline V gene sequence: CDR1 SGHTS, CDR2 YDEGEE. Trimming cost V 0 bases and J 1 base, with 14 bases left between them. The CDR3 region has the DNA TGTGCCAGCAGCTTGGGGTATTGGCAGGAGTCCTACGAGCAGTACTTC. This translates into CASSLGYWQESYEQYF.

This chain connects TRBV6-2 or TRBV6-3 to TRBJ2-7, with D unresolved. The CDR3 extends over 13 amino acids. The germline V and J ends were trimmed by 1 base and 1 base, with 5 bases remaining between them. The germline CDR1 and CDR2 sequences are MNHEY and SVGEGT. CDR3 DNA sequence: TGTGCCAGCAGTTACTACATTTCCTACGAGCAGTACTTC. Its translation is CASSYYISYEQYF.

The chain has TRBV7-9 and TRBJ1-1; a weak D match, TRBD1 (6 bases). Germline assignment: CDR1 SEHNR and CDR2 FQNEAQ (reference sequence). The length of the CDR3 is 15 residues. V was pared by 1 base and J by 5 bases, with 14 bases between. The CDR3 here is CASSLGIGGNTEAFF. The CDR3 DNA follows: TGTGCCAGCAGCTTAGGGATAGGGGGGAATACTGAAGCTTTCTTT.

This chain links TRBV5-5 with TRBJ1-2, with D hard to call. V was trimmed by 1 base and J by 2 bases, leaving 6 bases between them. CDR1 is SGHKS, CDR2 YYEKEE, per germline (reference sequence). The length of the CDR3 is 13 residues. The CDR3 reads CASSLSGNYGYTF. CDR3 nucleotide sequence: TGTGCCAGCAGCTTGTCAGGAAACTATGGCTACACCTTC. Full variable domain (outside the CDR3, taken from reference TRBV5-5 and TRBJ1-2): DAGVTQSPTHLIKTRGQQVTLRCSPISGHKSVSWYQQVLGQGPQFIFQYYEKEERGRGNFPDRFSARQFPNYSSELNVNALLLGDSALYLCASSLSGNYGYTFGSGTRLTVV.

The genes are TRBV7-2 and TRBJ1-5; D not certain. This CDR3 comprises 15 residues. CDR1 and CDR2 (germline): SGHTA, FQGNSA. V was shortened by 2 bases and J by 6 bases, with 14 bases between the two germline ends. Here the CDR3 DNA reads TGTGCCAGCAGCTTATGGCTCCTGCCCGGTCAGCCCCAGCATTTT. Protein: CASSLWLLPGQPQHF.

This chain's CDR3 is CASSLYLTLQETQYF. CDR3 DNA sequence: TGTGCCAGCAGCTTATATCTCACCTTACAAGAGACCCAGTACTTC. The rearrangement joins TRBV7-2 to TRBJ2-5; no definite D call. Between the trimmed V and J ends, which lost 2 bases and 2 bases, there was a span of 12 bases. The CDR3 length is 15 residues. Germline CDR1 is SGHTA and CDR2 is FQGNSA.

The chain is built from TRBV30 and TRBJ1-1, with D possibly matching TRBD1 (6 bases). Trimming left V 0 bases short and J 7 bases short, with 12 bases between. The CDR3 covers 13 residues. The germline V gene has CDR1 GTSNPN and CDR2 SVGIG (reference sequence). CDR3 region: CAWSVRGGLEAFF. The CDR3 nucleotides read TGTGCCTGGAGTGTTAGGGGGGGCCTTGAAGCTTTCTTT.

This chain joins TRBV28 and TRBJ1-2; TRBD1 matches 7 bases. Germline V gene lookup returns CDR1 MDHEN and CDR2 SYDVKM. The V segment lost 5 bases and the J segment 7 bases; nucleotides outside the gene matches: 4. CDR3 length: 12 residues. CDR3 protein: CASSQEGAGYTF. In DNA form, the CDR3 reads TGTGCCAGCAGTCAGGAGGGGGCTGGCTACACCTTC.

The chain uses TRBV18 and TRBJ2-1; 7 bases fit TRBD2. This CDR3 is built from 12 residues. Germline CDR1 and CDR2: KGHSH and LQKENI. J gave up 8 bases and V 5 bases, and 3 bases lay outside the gene matches. In nucleotides, the CDR3 is TGTGCCAGCTCATACGGACTAGATGAGCAGTTCTTC. Translation gives CASSYGLDEQFF.

The chain joins TRBV3-1 (or the pseudogene TRBV3-2) to TRBJ1-1; D uncertain. Trimming cost V 6 bases and J 6 bases, with 8 bases left between them. The CDR3 is 11 amino acids. Germline assignment: CDR1 LGHDT and CDR2 YNNKEL (reference sequence). CDR3 nucleotides: TGTGCCAGCAGGAGCTCAGCTGAAGCTTTCTTT. This encodes CASRSSAEAFF.

The chain is built from TRBV6-5 and TRBJ1-4; D perhaps matches TRBD1 (5 bases). The CDR3 extends over 13 amino acids. V lost 6 bases, J lost 3 bases, and 8 bases lay in between. Germline V CDR1 and CDR2: MNHEY, SVGAGI. CDR3 bases: TGTGCCAGCAGGGGGCCGCCTAATGAAAAACTGTTTTTT. Protein sequence: CASRGPPNEKLFF.

The V gene is TRBV3-1 (or the pseudogene TRBV3-2), the J gene TRBJ1-2, with 10 bases lining up with TRBD1. After removal of 4 bases from V and 4 bases from J, the junction contained 9 bases not matched to a gene. The CDR3 has 16 amino acids. Germline loops: CDR1 LGHDT, CDR2 YNNKEL (reference sequence). CDR3 in amino acids: CASSPPGDRGAYGYTF. CDR3 nucleotides: TGTGCCAGCAGCCCCCCCGGGGACAGGGGTGCCTATGGCTACACCTTC.